This TCR beta chain is drawn from a study of PD-L1 blockade in urothelial cancer. As for the study in general: Males with urothelial cancer arising in the bladder constituted most of the 29 patients.

Findings of the study overall: At the 3-week point, tumor-associated blood clones expanded more in durable-benefit patients.

Worth noting for this clone: Its antigen is currently unknown.

Time point in this sample: peripheral blood 6 weeks after treatment start. Each patient supplied 1 to 8 pretreatment and on-treatment samples. What went into each PCR as a spike was synthetic TCR analog templates. The method was immunoSEQ multiplex PCR; TCRdb's version includes in-frame clones alone and lacks a portion of them. The profile shows 20,000 to 25,000 clones, under 95% of them singletons. CDR3 length: 15 amino acids. The V gene's germline CDR1 is SGHRS and CDR2 YFSETQ. Trimming removed 0 bases at V and 4 bases at J, with 11 bases between. The starting material was PBMCs, obtained around atezolizumab (anti-PD-L1) treatment. The J gene is TRBJ1-3, the V gene TRBV5-1, with D unresolved. This clonotype was obtained from a woman aged 55-75 years with urothelial cancer. Here the CDR3 DNA reads TGCGCCAGCAGCTTGGGAGCGGGGAACGGAAACACCATATATTTT. Translated: CASSLGAGNGNTIYF. The full variable domain, completed using reference TRBV5-1 and TRBJ1-3, is KAGVTQTPRYLIKTRGQQVTLSCSPISGHRSVSWYQQTPGQGLQFLFEYFSETQRNKGNFPGRFSGRQFSNSRSEMNVSTLELGDSALYLCASSLGAGNGNTIYFGEGSWLTVV.